This T cell receptor beta chain was profiled in a study of T-cell memory formation after mild COVID-19. Study as a whole: Largely donor-specific sequence clusters came from a couple of donors. Study results and limitations: Specificity for SARS-CoV-2 was not confirmed among the second-wave clones peaking on day 37. In pre-infection memory, a portion of responding clones appeared, which suggested that cross-reactive memory joined. Researchers report contracting CD4+ clones mostly in CM and EM, with CD8+ clones in EMRA.

One entry per CDR3 protein results from TCRdb running MiXCR on the 5' RACE reads. Of about 290,000 distinct CDR3 sequences listed, about 15% were seen once; the top ten hold over 20%. V dropped 6 bases and J dropped 0; count of bases not matched to a gene: 8. The CDR3 has 17 residues. A few counts support this clonotype. Its antigen remains unknown. The chain carries TRBV12-3 or TRBV12-4 and TRBJ2-3; 11 bases fit TRBD1. The origin of this receptor is a man younger than 35 who had mild COVID-19 (a few samples of this study predate the infection). Cell type and time point are not known. The sequenced sample consisted of PBMCs or a T cell subset sorted from them (not recorded which). The CDR3 loop is CASSLEGTGGSTDTQYF. The CDR3 region has the DNA TGTGCCAGCAGCCTCGAAGGGACAGGGGGAAGCACAGATACGCAGTATTTT.